Listed below are T cell receptor beta chains from one sample, sequenced in a study of blood T cells in healthy people across ages. One entry per CDR3 protein, called by TCRdb with MiXCR from the 5' RACE reads. The table records about 970,000 distinct CDR3 sequences, about 51% of them present only once. The sample was blood. These receptors were collected from a woman aged 60-70 years in good health. The CDR3 runs from the conserved cysteine through the conserved F or W.

v_gene: TRBV10-3; j_gene: TRBJ2-1; CDR3aa: CAIAQQEGDEQFF
v_gene: TRBV6-2/TRBV6-3; j_gene: TRBJ2-5; CDR3aa: CASRARRGKGVETQYF
v_gene: TRBV30; j_gene: TRBJ1-1; CDR3aa: CAWRYGNTEAFF
v_gene: TRBV7-2; j_gene: TRBJ2-1; CDR3aa: CASSRKREMEQFF
v_gene: TRBV28; j_gene: TRBJ2-2; CDR3aa: CASSFGIGVGELFF
v_gene: TRBV7-9; j_gene: TRBJ2-4; CDR3aa: CASSDRDRTPKEQYF
v_gene: TRBV15; j_gene: TRBJ2-3; CDR3aa: CATSRDLASSTDTQYF
v_gene: TRBV4-1; j_gene: TRBJ2-7; CDR3aa: CASSQGDQEGTSGSYEQYF
v_gene: TRBV20-1; j_gene: TRBJ2-7; CDR3aa: CSAREPGSYDEQYF
v_gene: TRBV7-9; j_gene: TRBJ2-7; CDR3aa: CASSTLAGGNYEQYF
v_gene: TRBV12-3/TRBV12-4; j_gene: TRBJ2-1; CDR3aa: CASSLGTRVYEQFF
v_gene: TRBV24-1; j_gene: TRBJ2-3; CDR3aa: CATSDRAARPTDTQYF
v_gene: TRBV28; j_gene: TRBJ1-4; CDR3aa: CASSRRQGGDEKLFF
v_gene: TRBV2; j_gene: TRBJ2-1; CDR3aa: CASSEPRNEQFF
v_gene: TRBV27; j_gene: TRBJ1-5; CDR3aa: CASSPLPIGAQPQHF
v_gene: TRBV5-1; j_gene: TRBJ2-5; CDR3aa: CASSLGWGLEETQYF
v_gene: TRBV12-3/TRBV12-4; j_gene: TRBJ2-7; CDR3aa: CASSSARGFNYEQYF
v_gene: TRBV12-3/TRBV12-4; j_gene: TRBJ1-6; CDR3aa: CASSFTGHNSPLHF
v_gene: TRBV5-1; j_gene: TRBJ2-3; CDR3aa: CASSFGREYTDTQYF
v_gene: TRBV20-1; j_gene: TRBJ2-5; CDR3aa: CSAQHQETQYF
v_gene: TRBV7-3; j_gene: TRBJ2-3; CDR3aa: CASSLGTNTQYF
v_gene: TRBV11-2; j_gene: TRBJ2-5; CDR3aa: CASSLTGTTVGETQYF
v_gene: TRBV14; j_gene: TRBJ2-5; CDR3aa: CASSPEAGGAKTQYF
v_gene: TRBV7-2; j_gene: TRBJ2-7; CDR3aa: CASSFYDRGYEQYF
v_gene: TRBV29-1; j_gene: TRBJ2-5; CDR3aa: CSVVSRETQYF
v_gene: TRBV10-3; j_gene: TRBJ2-7; CDR3aa: CATTNGGTSYEQYF
v_gene: TRBV12-3/TRBV12-4; j_gene: TRBJ2-3; CDR3aa: CASRSSGRTDTQYF
v_gene: TRBV20-1; j_gene: TRBJ2-6; CDR3aa: CSAWPHSGANVLTF
v_gene: TRBV6-6; j_gene: TRBJ1-2; CDR3aa: CASTYGRQGVNYGYTF
v_gene: TRBV11-3; j_gene: TRBJ2-1; CDR3aa: CASSLWGPTGNEQFF
v_gene: TRBV15; j_gene: TRBJ2-7; CDR3aa: CATSRAGTDQEAQYF
v_gene: TRBV29-1; j_gene: TRBJ1-1; CDR3aa: CSVYKDGNTEAFF
v_gene: TRBV5-5; j_gene: TRBJ2-3; CDR3aa: CASNFWTSLEDTQYF
v_gene: TRBV20-1; j_gene: TRBJ1-2; CDR3aa: CSGSEYGYTF
v_gene: TRBV29-1; j_gene: TRBJ2-7; CDR3aa: CSVEFGTGPYEQYF
v_gene: TRBV28; j_gene: TRBJ2-7; CDR3aa: CASIKASGRSEQYF
v_gene: TRBV7-9; j_gene: TRBJ2-7; CDR3aa: CASSLAGSYEQYF
v_gene: TRBV20-1; j_gene: TRBJ2-5; CDR3aa: CSAGLMGGQETQYF
v_gene: TRBV29-1; j_gene: TRBJ2-7; CDR3aa: CSVRTSESYEQYF
v_gene: TRBV14; j_gene: TRBJ2-7; CDR3aa: CASSLNRENNMYEQYF
v_gene: TRBV5-1; j_gene: TRBJ2-7; CDR3aa: CASSLLAGADEQYF